The 30 T cell receptor beta chains presented below share a single source sample, sequenced in a study of shared clonotypes between healthy human individuals. Using immunoSEQ multiplex PCR, the repertoire was profiled, and TCRdb retains in-frame clones only, with some absent. The sample lists millions of clones; more than 80% were seen once. Sequencing was done on a sample of naive CD4+ T cells sorted from blood. Described subset: CD45RA+ positively selected. Receptor source: a man between 18 and 29 years old in good health.

CDR3 loop: CAWSVQRTGGINSNQPQHF. The CDR3 bases are TGTGCCTGGAGTGTACAGAGGACAGGGGGGATTAATAGCAATCAGCCCCAGCATTTT. The V and J genes are TRBV30 and TRBJ1-5; the match to TRBD1 covers 10 bases. The CDR3 is made up of 19 amino acids. Germline CDR1 is GTSNPN and CDR2 is SVGIG (reference sequence). The ends lost 0 bases at V and 0 bases at J; junction bases unmatched: 11.

On this clone itself: A junction end diverges from the germline sequence, so it may reflect a read error. The chain combines TRBV4-1 with TRBJ2-7; D is tentatively TRBD1 or TRBD2 (5 bases each). There are 16 residues in the CDR3. The germline V gene has CDR1 MGHRA and CDR2 YSYEKL. Written as DNA, the CDR3 is TGCGCCAGCAGCCAAGATACTGGGGGTAGCTCCCACGAGCAGTACTTC. The encoded protein is CASSQDTGGSSHEQYF.

The genes are TRBV5-5 and TRBJ1-5, with TRBD1 matching over 7 bases. Germline CDR1 SGHKS, CDR2 YYEKEE (reference sequence). Trimming removed 2 bases from V and 3 bases from J; junction bases left unmatched: 5. CDR3 size: 15 residues. In DNA, the CDR3 is TGTGCCAGCAGCTTTCAGGGACAGCTCAATCAGCCCCAGCATTTT. This sequence encodes CASSFQGQLNQPQHF.

The gene calls are TRBV15 and TRBJ2-4; 7 bases are shared with TRBD2. V was clipped by 1 base and J by 3 bases; unmatched bases: 6. This CDR3 has 16 amino acids. Germline V gene data show CDR1 as LNHNV and CDR2 as YYDKDF (reference sequence). CDR3 sequence (DNA): TGTGCCACCAGCAGAGGGTCCTGGGGGGGCAAAAACATTCAGTACTTC. Protein product: CATSRGSWGGKNIQYF.

This rearrangement joins TRBV28 to TRBJ2-6; maybe TRBD2 (5 bases). CDR3 length: 13 amino acids. CDR1 is MDHEN and CDR2 is SYDVKM in the germline V gene. Between the trimmed V and J ends, which lost 6 bases and 7 bases, there was a span of 10 bases. As DNA, the CDR3 is TGTGCCAGCAGGAGGGTTAGTGCCAACGTCCTGACTTTC. This encodes CASRRVSANVLTF.

For this clone: The identical CDR3 is also encoded by other nucleotide sequences in the sample. The rearrangement links TRBV19 to TRBJ1-1, with D possibly TRBD1 on 6 matching bases. The CDR3 spans 14 residues. The V and J ends lost 3 bases and 1 base respectively, with 9 bases between them. Germline-derived CDR1 and CDR2 are LNHDA and SQIVND (reference sequence). The DNA for the CDR3 is TGTGCCAGTAGTATTAGGGGGGGGAACACTGAAGCTTTCTTT. This codes for CASSIRGGNTEAFF.

The chain couples TRBV7-6 to TRBJ2-5; 9 bases align to TRBD2. The J segment lost 5 bases and the V segment lost 5 bases, leaving 9 bases of the junction unmatched. Per germline, CDR1 SGHVS and CDR2 FNYEAQ. This CDR3 spans 15 amino acids. CDR3 sequence (DNA): TGTGCCAGCAGCCCTTATAGCGGGAGCAAGGAGACCCAGTACTTC. Amino acids: CASSPYSGSKETQYF. The full variable domain, completed using reference TRBV7-6 and TRBJ2-5, is GAGVSQSPRYKVTKRGQDVALRCDPISGHVSLYWYRQALGQGPEFLTYFNYEAQQDKSGLPNDRFSAERPEGSISTLTIQRTEQRDSAMYRCASSPYSGSKETQYFGPGTRLLVL.

The chain joins TRBV29-1 to TRBJ2-5; the D is unclear. The last part of the DNA fits TRBJ2-7 better; the J call may be wrong. Germline V lookup: CDR1 SQVTM, CDR2 ANQGSEA. The length of the CDR3 is 10 residues. The CDR3 is CSVREYEQYF. Here the CDR3 DNA reads TGCAGCGTCAGAGAATACGAGCAGTACTTC.

V usage is TRBV19 and J usage is TRBJ2-7; D perhaps matches TRBD1 (6 bases). The germline V and J ends were trimmed by 5 bases and 6 bases, with 20 bases remaining between them. From germline, CDR1 is LNHDA and CDR2 SQIVND (reference sequence). CDR3 size: 15 residues. CDR3 nucleotides: TGTGCCAGTAGTGCGACAGGCGAGGCGGCATCCGAGCAGTACTTC. This gives the protein CASSATGEAASEQYF.

The chain couples TRBV18 to TRBJ1-2, with 9 bases fitting TRBD1. The CDR3 is 13 residues long. Unmatched junction bases numbered 6, after V lost 5 bases and J lost 8 bases. Germline CDR1 is KGHSH and CDR2 is LQKENI. The CDR3 here is CASSRDRVAGYTF. DNA for the CDR3: TGTGCCAGCTCAAGGGACAGGGTGGCCGGCTACACCTTC. Full variable domain (missing parts from reference TRBV18 and TRBJ1-2): NAGVMQNPRHLVRRRGQEARLRCSPMKGHSHVYWYRQLPEEGLKFMVYLQKENIIDESGMPKERFSAEFPKEGPSILRIQQVVRGDSAAYFCASSRDRVAGYTFGSGTRLTVV.

The rearrangement joins TRBV6-5 to TRBJ1-6; 10 bases are shared with TRBD1. Germline CDR1 is MNHEY and CDR2 is SVGAGI. Trimming cost V 6 bases and J 10 bases; bases outside gene matches: 9. This CDR3 spans 15 amino acids. CDR3 in amino acids: CASSDRGPLWSPLHF. The CDR3 region has the DNA TGTGCCAGCAGCGACAGGGGGCCCTTATGGTCACCCCTCCACTTT.

The V gene is TRBV28, the J gene TRBJ1-4; perhaps TRBD1 as D (5 bases). The germline V and J ends were trimmed by 2 bases and 7 bases, with 11 bases remaining between them. There are 14 residues in the CDR3. Germline CDR1 reads MDHEN; CDR2 reads SYDVKM. The CDR3 loop is CASSLTDSLEKLFF. The CDR3 nucleotides are TGTGCCAGCAGTTTAACCGACAGTCTTGAAAAACTGTTTTTT.

This sequence joins TRBV6-1 and TRBJ1-5, with a possible D match to TRBD1 (5 bases). This CDR3 comprises 13 residues. The ends were cut back, 6 bases at V and 9 bases at J, with 15 bases in the middle. The V gene's germline CDR1 is MNHNS and CDR2 SASEGT. The CDR3 coding sequence is TGTGCCAGCAGCGAAAACGCAGGGCTGCCCCAGCATTTT. Protein product: CASSENAGLPQHF.

The CDR3 sequence: CASSRQGKSSYEQYF. The CDR3 region has the DNA TGTGCCAGCAGCCGACAGGGGAAGAGCTCCTACGAGCAGTACTTC. The chain uses TRBV5-5 and TRBJ2-7; 8 bases align to TRBD1. The CDR3 extends over 15 amino acids. Germline lookup yields CDR1 SGHKS and CDR2 YYEKEE (reference sequence). Losses at the gene ends were 4 bases for V and 0 bases for J; bases not matched to a gene: 6.

V gene TRBV19 combines with J gene TRBJ2-6; no firm D call. The V end was cut by 3 bases, the J end by 2 bases, with 8 bases between. The length of the CDR3 is 15 residues. Germline CDR1 and CDR2: LNHDA and SQIVND (reference sequence). As DNA, the CDR3 is TGTGCCAGTAGTATCCTGGACGCTGGGGCCAACGTCCTGACTTTC. This encodes CASSILDAGANVLTF.

V and J are TRBV7-9 and TRBJ2-2; D remains unclear. The CDR3 spans 16 residues. Deletions cut 1 base from V and 4 bases from J, with 13 bases between. Germline assignment: CDR1 SEHNR and CDR2 FQNEAQ (reference sequence). The CDR3 loop reads CASSLVRLWGTGELFF. The CDR3 bases are TGTGCCAGCAGCTTAGTAAGACTTTGGGGCACCGGGGAGCTGTTTTTT.

The chain is built from TRBV5-5 and TRBJ1-6; TRBD1 aligns across 11 bases. The CDR3 has 17 amino acids. V shed 4 bases, J shed 2 bases, and the junction held 5 bases outside the gene matches. Germline assignment: CDR1 SGHKS and CDR2 YYEKEE (reference sequence). The CDR3 protein is CASSRGQGATYNSPLHF. The CDR3 DNA is TGTGCCAGCAGCCGTGGACAGGGGGCCACCTATAATTCACCCCTCCACTTT.

The chain recombines TRBV19 with TRBJ1-5; D might be TRBD1 (6 bases). V was clipped by 5 bases and J by 4 bases, with 15 bases between them. The germline V gene encodes CDR1 LNHDA and CDR2 SQIVND (reference sequence). This CDR3 is built from 15 residues. DNA for the CDR3: TGTGCCAGTAGTCCCACCCGGGACACGAATCAGCCCCAGCATTTT. It codes for CASSPTRDTNQPQHF. Full variable domain (remainder filled in from reference TRBV19 and TRBJ1-5): DGGITQSPKYLFRKEGQNVTLSCEQNLNHDAMYWYRQDPGQGLRLIYYSQIVNDFQKGDIAEGYSVSREKKESFPLTVTSAQKNPTAFYLCASSPTRDTNQPQHFGDGTRLSIL.

The chain has TRBV28 and TRBJ2-7; 8 bases align to TRBD1. Germline assignment: CDR1 MDHEN and CDR2 SYDVKM. After removal of 2 bases from V and 9 bases from J, the junction contained 3 bases not matched to a gene. This CDR3 is built from 12 residues. The chain's CDR3 is CASSLRQGRQYF. In DNA, the CDR3 is TGTGCCAGCAGTTTAAGACAGGGGAGGCAGTACTTC.

The chain combines TRBV5-1 with TRBJ2-5; 12 positions agree with TRBD1. V trimming: 4 bases; J trimming: 5 bases; junction bases outside the gene matches: 12. The CDR3 is 17 residues long. Germline-derived CDR1 and CDR2 are SGHRS and YFSETQ. The CDR3 region is CASSLSGTGGVAETQYF. Here the CDR3 DNA reads TGCGCCAGCAGCCTCTCCGGGACAGGGGGCGTAGCGGAGACCCAGTACTTC. The variable domain in full, with the rest retrieved from reference TRBV5-1 and TRBJ2-5, is KAGVTQTPRYLIKTRGQQVTLSCSPISGHRSVSWYQQTPGQGLQFLFEYFSETQRNKGNFPGRFSGRQFSNSRSEMNVSTLELGDSALYLCASSLSGTGGVAETQYFGPGTRLLVL.

The CDR3 DNA reads TGTGCCAGCAGCCTAGAACGTCGTTATGGCTACACCTTC. It encodes CASSLERRYGYTF. This chain uses TRBV21-1 with TRBJ1-2. TRBV21-1 is a listed pseudogene. The CDR3 is 13 residues long.

This clone appeared once. V and J are TRBV6-1 and TRBJ1-5, with D maybe TRBD1 (6 bases). The CDR3 runs to 13 residues. Trimming cost V 0 bases and J 10 bases, with 10 bases left between them. Looked up from germline, CDR1 is MNHNS and CDR2 is SASEGT. The CDR3 bases are TGTGCCAGCAGTGAAGCACGTGGGGGCCCCCAGCATTTT. This codes for CASSEARGGPQHF.

The chain uses TRBV2 and TRBJ2-3; tentatively, D is TRBD2 (5 bases). The CDR3 runs 15 residues. The germline V gene has CDR1 SNHLY and CDR2 FYNNEI. V shed 7 bases and J shed 3 bases, with 17 bases lying between them. The DNA for the CDR3 is TGTGCCAGCACTATACTGAGGGATCGGACAGATACGCAGTATTTT. It yields the protein CASTILRDRTDTQYF.

The J gene is TRBJ2-7, the V gene TRBV11-2, with D perhaps TRBD1 or TRBD2 (6 bases each). The CDR3 runs 15 residues. The V end lost 5 bases, the J end lost 2 bases, and 16 bases lay between the germline ends. Germline V gene lookup returns CDR1 SGHAT and CDR2 FQNNGV. The CDR3: CASSPGGGSAYEQYF. In DNA, the CDR3 is TGTGCCAGCAGCCCAGGAGGGGGGTCGGCCTACGAGCAGTACTTC.

This clone appeared once. The chain carries TRBV5-5 and TRBJ2-2; D could derive from TRBD1 or TRBD2 (5 bases each). Trimming left V 7 bases short and J 7 bases short, with 11 bases between. The CDR3 is 12 residues long. Germline V gives CDR1 SGHKS, CDR2 YYEKEE (reference sequence). The CDR3 region is CASGAAGGELFF. Here the CDR3 DNA reads TGTGCCAGCGGGGCGGCGGGCGGGGAGCTGTTTTTT.

The rearrangement joins TRBV4-1 to TRBJ1-2; D unclear. The CDR3 loop spans 13 amino acids. V was trimmed by 1 base and J by 8 bases, leaving 11 bases between them. Germline values: CDR1 MGHRA, CDR2 YSYEKL. CDR3 coding DNA: TGCGCCAGCAGCCAAGCTCTAGGAGGGGGCTACACCTTC. Translating it yields CASSQALGGGYTF.

The rearrangement links TRBV5-4 to TRBJ2-3; weak D call: TRBD2 (6 bases). Germline lookup yields CDR1 SGHNT and CDR2 YYREEE (reference sequence). The CDR3 length is 16 residues. Trimming cost V 4 bases and J 2 bases, with 17 bases left between them. This CDR3 is CASSPGGASTTDTQYF. CDR3 sequence (DNA): TGTGCCAGCAGCCCGGGCGGGGCTTCTACCACAGATACGCAGTATTTT. The variable domain in full, completed from reference TRBV5-4 and TRBJ2-3, reads ETGVTQSPTHLIKTRGQQVTLRCSSQSGHNTVSWYQQALGQGPQFIFQYYREEENGRGNFPPRFSGLQFPNYSSELNVNALELDDSALYLCASSPGGASTTDTQYFGPGTRLTVL.

The V call is TRBV6-5, the J call TRBJ2-5, with D perhaps being TRBD1 or TRBD2 (5 bases each). The germline V and J ends were trimmed by 6 bases and 1 base, with 12 bases remaining between them. Germline values: CDR1 MNHEY, CDR2 SVGAGI. The CDR3 totals 14 residues. The CDR3 DNA follows: TGTGCCAGCAGCCGGGGCGCAGGCCAAGAGACCCAGTACTTC. Translating it yields CASSRGAGQETQYF.

The gene calls are TRBV9 and TRBJ2-1, with 10 nucleotides matching TRBD2. J lost 4 bases, V lost 1 base, and 2 bases had no gene match. The CDR3 contains 15 residues. CDR1 and CDR2 (germline): SGDLS, YYNGEE. The CDR3 region has the DNA TGTGCCAGCAGCGTAATAGCGGGAGGATACAATGAGCAGTTCTTC. It is translated as CASSVIAGGYNEQFF.

CDR3 amino acids: CASSQGVGKEKLFF. In nucleotides, the CDR3 is TGCGCCAGCAGCCAGGGAGTGGGAAAGGAAAAACTGTTTTTT. The chain uses TRBV5-1 and TRBJ1-4; D perhaps matches TRBD1 (5 bases). In germline, CDR1 is SGHRS, CDR2 YFSETQ. Trimming stripped 4 bases from V and 8 bases from J, with 15 bases between. The CDR3 has 14 residues. The full variable domain, with the rest looked up from reference TRBV5-1 and TRBJ1-4, is KAGVTQTPRYLIKTRGQQVTLSCSPISGHRSVSWYQQTPGQGLQFLFEYFSETQRNKGNFPGRFSGRQFSNSRSEMNVSTLELGDSALYLCASSQGVGKEKLFFGSGTQLSVL.